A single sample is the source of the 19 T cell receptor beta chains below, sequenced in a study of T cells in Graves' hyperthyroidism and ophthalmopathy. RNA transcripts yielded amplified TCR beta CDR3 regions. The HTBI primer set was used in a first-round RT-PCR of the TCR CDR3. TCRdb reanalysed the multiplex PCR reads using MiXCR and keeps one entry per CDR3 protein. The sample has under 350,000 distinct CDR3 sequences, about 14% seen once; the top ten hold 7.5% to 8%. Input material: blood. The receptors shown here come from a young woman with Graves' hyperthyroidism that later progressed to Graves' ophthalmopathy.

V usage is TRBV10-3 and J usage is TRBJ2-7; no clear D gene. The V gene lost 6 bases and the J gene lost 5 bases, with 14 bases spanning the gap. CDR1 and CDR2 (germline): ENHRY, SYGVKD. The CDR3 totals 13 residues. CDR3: CAIRSVTPDEQYF. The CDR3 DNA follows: TGTGCCATCAGATCAGTTACCCCGGACGAGCAGTACTTC.

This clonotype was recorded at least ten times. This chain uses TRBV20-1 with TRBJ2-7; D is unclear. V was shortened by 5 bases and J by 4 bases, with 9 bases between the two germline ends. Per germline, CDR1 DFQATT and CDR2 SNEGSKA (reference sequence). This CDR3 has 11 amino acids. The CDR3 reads CSALRMYEQYF. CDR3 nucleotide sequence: TGCAGTGCTCTACGGATGTACGAGCAGTACTTC.

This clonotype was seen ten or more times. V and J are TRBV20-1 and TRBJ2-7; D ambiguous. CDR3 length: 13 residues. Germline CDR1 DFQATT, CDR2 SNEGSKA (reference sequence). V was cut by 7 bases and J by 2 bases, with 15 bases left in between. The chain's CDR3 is CSGSPGRTYEQYF. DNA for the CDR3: TGCAGTGGCAGTCCTGGGCGGACCTACGAGCAGTACTTC.

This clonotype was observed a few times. CDR3 bases: TGCGCCAGCAGCCGTCCGGCAGGGGCTAACTATGGCTACACCTTC. Translating gives CASSRPAGANYGYTF. V usage is TRBV4-1 and J usage is TRBJ1-2; possible D gene TRBD1, 6 bases. Germline CDR1 and CDR2: MGHRA and YSYEKL. Between the trimmed V and J ends, which lost 4 bases and 0 bases, there was a span of 12 bases. This CDR3 comprises 15 residues.

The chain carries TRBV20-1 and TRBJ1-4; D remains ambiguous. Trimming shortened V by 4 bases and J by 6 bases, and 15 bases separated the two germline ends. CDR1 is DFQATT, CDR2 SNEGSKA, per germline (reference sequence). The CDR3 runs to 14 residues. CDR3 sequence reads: CSATRPGEDEKLFF. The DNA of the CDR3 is TGCAGTGCTACCCGGCCCGGAGAAGATGAAAAACTGTTTTTT.

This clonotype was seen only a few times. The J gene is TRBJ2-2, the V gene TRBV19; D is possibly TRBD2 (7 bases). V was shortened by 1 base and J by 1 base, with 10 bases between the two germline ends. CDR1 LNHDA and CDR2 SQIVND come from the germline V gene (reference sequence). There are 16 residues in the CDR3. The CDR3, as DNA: TGTGCCAGTAGTATAGGGGGGGGACAGAACACCGGGGAGCTGTTTTTT. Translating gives CASSIGGGQNTGELFF.

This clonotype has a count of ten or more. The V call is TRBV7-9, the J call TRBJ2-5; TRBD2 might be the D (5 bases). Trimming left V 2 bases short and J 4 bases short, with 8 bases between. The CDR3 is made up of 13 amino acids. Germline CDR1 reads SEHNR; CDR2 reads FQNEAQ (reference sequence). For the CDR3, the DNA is TGTGCCAGCAGCTTATTAGAGGGAGAGACCCAGTACTTC. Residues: CASSLLEGETQYF.

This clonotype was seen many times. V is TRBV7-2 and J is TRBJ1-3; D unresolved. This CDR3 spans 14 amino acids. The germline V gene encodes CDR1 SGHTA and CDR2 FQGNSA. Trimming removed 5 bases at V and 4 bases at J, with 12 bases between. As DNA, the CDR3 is TGTGCCAGCAGCCCCTCGGGGTTGGGAAACACCATATATTTT. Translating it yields CASSPSGLGNTIYF.

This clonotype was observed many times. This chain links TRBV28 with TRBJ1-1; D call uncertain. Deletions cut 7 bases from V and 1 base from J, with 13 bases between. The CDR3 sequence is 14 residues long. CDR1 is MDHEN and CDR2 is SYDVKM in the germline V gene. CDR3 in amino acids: CASIPAGRNTEAFF. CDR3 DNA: TGTGCCAGCATCCCCGCCGGGAGGAACACTGAAGCTTTCTTT.

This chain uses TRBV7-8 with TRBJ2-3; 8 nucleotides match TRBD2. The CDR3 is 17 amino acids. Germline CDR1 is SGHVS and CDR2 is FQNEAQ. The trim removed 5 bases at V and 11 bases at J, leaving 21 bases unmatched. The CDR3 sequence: CASSKAGVAGTGREQYF. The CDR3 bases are TGTGCCAGCAGCAAGGCGGGGGTAGCGGGGACGGGGCGGGAGCAGTATTTT.

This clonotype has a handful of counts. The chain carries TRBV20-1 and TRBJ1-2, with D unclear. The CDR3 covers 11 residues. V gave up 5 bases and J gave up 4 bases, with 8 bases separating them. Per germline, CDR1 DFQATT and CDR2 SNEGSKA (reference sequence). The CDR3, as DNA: TGCAGTGCTTGGACGCTCTATGGCTACACCTTC. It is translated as CSAWTLYGYTF.

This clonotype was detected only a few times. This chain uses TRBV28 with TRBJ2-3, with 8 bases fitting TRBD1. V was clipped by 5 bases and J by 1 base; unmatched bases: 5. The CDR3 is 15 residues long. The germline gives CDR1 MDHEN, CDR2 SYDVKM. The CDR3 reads CASSTPGQGTDTQYF. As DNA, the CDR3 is TGTGCCAGCAGTACGCCGGGACAGGGCACAGATACGCAGTATTTT. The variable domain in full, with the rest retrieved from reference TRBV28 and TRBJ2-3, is DVKVTQSSRYLVKRTGEKVFLECVQDMDHENMFWYRQDPGLGLRLIYFSYDVKMKEKGDIPEGYSVSREKKERFSLILESASTNQTSMYLCASSTPGQGTDTQYFGPGTRLTVL.

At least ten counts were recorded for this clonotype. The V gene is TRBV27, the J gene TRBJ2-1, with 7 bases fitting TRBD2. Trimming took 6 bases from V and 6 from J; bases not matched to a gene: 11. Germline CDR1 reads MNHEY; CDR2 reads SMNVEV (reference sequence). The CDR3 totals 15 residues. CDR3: CASSSSGLDPNEQFF. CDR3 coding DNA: TGTGCCAGCAGCTCTAGCGGCCTAGACCCCAATGAGCAGTTCTTC.

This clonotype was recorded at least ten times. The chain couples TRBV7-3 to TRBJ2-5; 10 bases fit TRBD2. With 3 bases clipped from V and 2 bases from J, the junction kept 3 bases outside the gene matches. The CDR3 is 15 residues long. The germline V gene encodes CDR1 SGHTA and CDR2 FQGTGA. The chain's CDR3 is CASSLTSGWQETQYF. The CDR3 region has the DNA TGTGCCAGCAGCTTGACTAGCGGGTGGCAAGAGACCCAGTACTTC.

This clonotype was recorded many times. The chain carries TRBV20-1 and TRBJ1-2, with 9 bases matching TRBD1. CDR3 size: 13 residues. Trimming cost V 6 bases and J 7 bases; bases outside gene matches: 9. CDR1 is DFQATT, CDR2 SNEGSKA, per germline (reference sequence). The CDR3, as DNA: TGCAGTGCCAAGACAGGGGGTAGGGGTGGCTACACCTTC. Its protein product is CSAKTGGRGGYTF.

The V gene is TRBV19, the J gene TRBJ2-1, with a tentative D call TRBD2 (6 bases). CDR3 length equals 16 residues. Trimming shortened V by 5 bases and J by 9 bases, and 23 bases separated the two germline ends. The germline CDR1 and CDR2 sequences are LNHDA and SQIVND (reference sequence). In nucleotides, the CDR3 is TGTGCCAGTAGTCCCCGGGACTCAATTATGAGGACTGAGCAGTTCTTC. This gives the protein CASSPRDSIMRTEQFF.

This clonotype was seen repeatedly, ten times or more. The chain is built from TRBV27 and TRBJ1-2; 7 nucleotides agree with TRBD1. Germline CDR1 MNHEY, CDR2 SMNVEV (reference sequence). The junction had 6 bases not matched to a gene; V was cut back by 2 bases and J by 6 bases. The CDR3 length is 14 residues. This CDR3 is CASSLTGEVNGYTF. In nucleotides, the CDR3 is TGTGCCAGCAGTTTAACAGGGGAAGTAAATGGCTACACCTTC.

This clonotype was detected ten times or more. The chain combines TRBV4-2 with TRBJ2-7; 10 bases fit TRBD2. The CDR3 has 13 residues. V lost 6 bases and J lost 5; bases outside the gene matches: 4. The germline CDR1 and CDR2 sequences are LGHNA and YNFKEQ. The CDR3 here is CASRSGRAHEQYF. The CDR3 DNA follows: TGTGCCAGCAGAAGCGGGAGGGCCCACGAGCAGTACTTC.

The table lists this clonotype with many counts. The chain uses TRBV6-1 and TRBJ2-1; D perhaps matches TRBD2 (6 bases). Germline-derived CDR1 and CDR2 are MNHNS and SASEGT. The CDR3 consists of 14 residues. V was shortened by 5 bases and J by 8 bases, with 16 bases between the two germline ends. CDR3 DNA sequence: TGTGCCAGCAGTTTCCCGGGACTGGGGGATGAGCAGTTCTTC. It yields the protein CASSFPGLGDEQFF.